One and the same sample provided the 25 T cell receptor beta chains below, sequenced in a study of shared clonotypes between healthy human individuals. Here immunoSEQ multiplex PCR was the method, and the copy in TCRdb shows in-frame clones only, minus some. The repertoire holds fewer than 700,000 clones, with roughly four fifths as singletons. The sequencing sample was made of PBMCs. The source is a woman aged 35 to 49 in good health. Some clones in this sample may be carry-over from other donors' samples.

As concerns this clone: With a much larger clone just one base away, this may be a read error. The chain joins TRBV7-2 to TRBJ2-1; perhaps TRBD2 as D (5 bases). The ends were cut back, 6 bases at V and 0 bases at J, with 15 bases in the middle. The CDR3 has 16 residues. Germline V gene sequence: CDR1 SGHTA, CDR2 FQGNSA. In nucleotides, the CDR3 is TGTGCCAGCAGTACTAGGGTGGGGAGCTCCTACAATGAGCAGTTCTTC. It translates to CASSTRVGSSYNEQFF.

The J gene is TRBJ2-3, the V gene TRBV5-1; 9 nucleotides agree with TRBD2. Germline V gives CDR1 SGHRS, CDR2 YFSETQ. The V gene end was trimmed by 0 bases and the J gene end by 3 bases; junction bases not matched to a gene: 8. The CDR3 consists of 17 residues. The CDR3 sequence: CASSLERRGLATDTQYF. The CDR3 DNA sequence: TGCGCCAGCAGCTTGGAGCGGAGAGGACTAGCGACAGATACGCAGTATTTT.

Concerning this clone itself: A far larger clone is a single base away, which makes a read error likely. In the same sample, other DNA sequences code for this CDR3. The V and J genes are TRBV28 and TRBJ1-4; no definite D call. CDR1 is MDHEN and CDR2 is SYDVKM in the germline V gene. V lost 6 bases to trimming and J lost 5 bases, with 4 bases between them. The CDR3 is 11 residues long. CDR3: CASRLNEKLFF. CDR3 nucleotides: TGTGCCAGCAGGTTAAATGAAAAACTGTTTTTT.

The chain uses TRBV28 and TRBJ2-2; 9 bases agree with TRBD1. V was pared by 2 bases and J by 1 base, with 2 bases of the junction left unmatched. Germline V lookup: CDR1 MDHEN, CDR2 SYDVKM. The CDR3 sequence is 16 residues long. The CDR3 DNA reads as TGTGCCAGCAGTTTACAGGGACAGGGGAACACCGGGGAGCTGTTTTTT. Translated: CASSLQGQGNTGELFF.

The rearrangement uses TRBV7-2 and TRBJ2-3; 10 bases fit TRBD2. V dropped 1 base and J dropped 4; count of bases not matched to a gene: 5. The length of the CDR3 is 16 residues. In germline, CDR1 is SGHTA, CDR2 FQGNSA. DNA of the CDR3: TGTGCCAGCAGCTTAGGGCGGACTAGCGGCTCAGATACGCAGTATTTT. Translated, it gives CASSLGRTSGSDTQYF.

The chain recombines TRBV5-1 with TRBJ1-1, with D unclear. Germline V lookup: CDR1 SGHRS, CDR2 YFSETQ. The CDR3 loop spans 15 amino acids. V was trimmed by 4 bases and J by 0 bases, leaving 13 bases between them. The CDR3 loop reads CASSPVGGMNTEAFF. The CDR3 nucleotides read TGCGCCAGCAGCCCTGTTGGAGGGATGAACACTGAAGCTTTCTTT.

V gene TRBV6-1 combines with J gene TRBJ2-2; no definite D call. From germline, CDR1 is MNHNS and CDR2 SASEGT. CDR3 length equals 16 residues. The V end lost 3 bases, the J end lost 0 bases, and 11 bases lay between the germline ends. The CDR3 is CASSDRVVANTGELFF. Written as DNA, the CDR3 is TGTGCCAGCAGTGATCGGGTGGTCGCGAACACCGGGGAGCTGTTTTTT.

In this sample, this clone turned up a few times. The chain couples TRBV7-3 to TRBJ1-2, with 7 bases identical to TRBD1. Germline V gene lookup returns CDR1 SGHTA and CDR2 FQGTGA. The CDR3 is made up of 14 amino acids. V shed 5 bases, J shed 4 bases, and the junction held 7 bases outside the gene matches. CDR3 protein: CASSPGGTAYGYTF. The DNA for the CDR3 is TGTGCCAGCAGCCCAGGCGGGACAGCCTATGGCTACACCTTC.

The chain has TRBV30 and TRBJ1-2, with a tentative D call TRBD1 (5 bases). Germline V gene lookup returns CDR1 GTSNPN and CDR2 SVGIG (reference sequence). V lost 2 bases and J 6 bases, leaving 10 bases between the germline ends. This CDR3 has 12 amino acids. In DNA, the CDR3 is TGTGCCTGGAGTATTGGGACCCATGGCTACACCTTC. Residues: CAWSIGTHGYTF. The whole variable domain, remainder taken from reference TRBV30 and TRBJ1-2, is SQTIHQWPATLVQPVGSPLSLECTVEGTSNPNLYWYRQAAGRGLQLLFYSVGIGQISSEVPQNLSASRPQDRQFILSSKKLLLSDSGFYLCAWSIGTHGYTFGSGTRLTVV.

With regard to this clone: A much more abundant neighbour one base away suggests this may be a read error. CDR3 region: CASSLLSGANVLTF. As DNA, the CDR3 is TGTGCCAGCAGCCTACTTTCTGGGGCCAACGTCCTGACTTTC. This rearrangement joins TRBV6-6 to TRBJ2-6; D uncertain. Looked up from germline, CDR1 is MNHNY and CDR2 is SVGAGI (reference sequence). With 6 bases removed from V and 1 base from J, the gap between germline ends came to 7 bases. CDR3 size: 14 residues.

The chain uses TRBV10-3 and TRBJ2-3, with D perhaps assigned TRBD1 or TRBD2 (5 bases each). V lost 6 bases and J lost 2, with 21 bases in between. Germline V gives CDR1 ENHRY, CDR2 SYGVKD. This CDR3 is built from 17 residues. CDR3 coding DNA: TGTGCCATCAGGGACCTTGTGAGGGGTGGGTCCACAGATACGCAGTATTTT. This sequence encodes CAIRDLVRGGSTDTQYF.

This rearrangement joins TRBV5-1 to TRBJ2-5, with 13 bases matching TRBD2. V gave up 0 bases and J gave up 4 bases; unmatched junction bases: 6. This CDR3 contains 17 residues. Germline CDR1 is SGHRS and CDR2 is YFSETQ. The CDR3 protein is CASSLGTSGSGTETQYF. The DNA of the CDR3 is TGCGCCAGCAGCTTGGGGACTAGCGGGAGTGGTACAGAGACCCAGTACTTC. Looking up the rest from reference TRBV5-1 and TRBJ2-5 gives the full variable domain: KAGVTQTPRYLIKTRGQQVTLSCSPISGHRSVSWYQQTPGQGLQFLFEYFSETQRNKGNFPGRFSGRQFSNSRSEMNVSTLELGDSALYLCASSLGTSGSGTETQYFGPGTRLLVL.

V and J are TRBV4-1 and TRBJ1-4; D gene uncertain. The CDR3 is made up of 12 amino acids. V lost 4 bases, J lost 8 bases, and 8 bases lay in between. Per germline, CDR1 MGHRA and CDR2 YSYEKL. The CDR3 nucleotides are TGCGCCAGCAGCCGGACCCGGGAAAAACTGTTTTTT. It encodes CASSRTREKLFF.

J is TRBJ1-1 and V is TRBV11-2; D is unclear. The germline V gene encodes CDR1 SGHAT and CDR2 FQNNGV. CDR3 size: 15 residues. V shed 5 bases and J shed 3 bases, with 16 bases lying between them. CDR3 in amino acids: CASSTLQGAYTEAFF. The CDR3 DNA reads as TGTGCCAGCAGCACCTTGCAAGGAGCTTACACTGAAGCTTTCTTT. Variable domain in full (rest from reference TRBV11-2 and TRBJ1-1): EAGVAQSPRYKIIEKRQSVAFWCNPISGHATLYWYQQILGQGPKLLIQFQNNGVVDDSQLPKDRFSAERLKGVDSTLKIQPAKLEDSAVYLCASSTLQGAYTEAFFGQGTRLTVV.

The chain combines TRBV28 with TRBJ1-1; no firm D call. Per germline, CDR1 MDHEN and CDR2 SYDVKM. V lost 4 bases, J lost 6 bases, and 15 bases lay in between. This CDR3 is built from 14 residues. The CDR3 here is CASSSPSRRAEAFF. The CDR3 nucleotides are TGTGCCAGCAGTTCCCCCAGTCGGCGAGCTGAAGCTTTCTTT.

This rearrangement joins TRBV28 to TRBJ2-5; tentative D call: TRBD2 (6 bases). Trimming removed 7 bases from V and 5 bases from J, with 14 bases in between. From germline, CDR1 is MDHEN and CDR2 SYDVKM. The CDR3 length is 13 residues. CDR3 sequence reads: CASTVRGFETQYF. The CDR3 coding sequence is TGTGCCAGCACCGTCCGGGGGTTCGAGACCCAGTACTTC.

This chain links TRBV7-9 with TRBJ2-3; TRBD2 matches at 8 bases. V shed 0 bases and J 6 bases; nucleotides not matched to a gene: 5. Germline V gene lookup returns CDR1 SEHNR and CDR2 FQNEAQ (reference sequence). The length of the CDR3 is 15 residues. In nucleotides, the CDR3 is TGTGCCAGCAGCTTAGCTAGCGGGGCCGGGGATACGCAGTATTTT. As protein: CASSLASGAGDTQYF.

The chain is built from TRBV19 and TRBJ2-1, with D uncertain. Germline V CDR1 and CDR2: LNHDA, SQIVND (reference sequence). The CDR3 extends over 14 amino acids. Trimming removed 1 base from V and 8 bases from J, with 12 bases in between. Written as DNA, the CDR3 is TGTGCCAGTAGTATAGTGGCAGCGATTGATGAGCAGTTCTTC. Protein: CASSIVAAIDEQFF. The variable domain in full, with the rest retrieved from reference TRBV19 and TRBJ2-1, is DGGITQSPKYLFRKEGQNVTLSCEQNLNHDAMYWYRQDPGQGLRLIYYSQIVNDFQKGDIAEGYSVSREKKESFPLTVTSAQKNPTAFYLCASSIVAAIDEQFFGPGTRLTVL.

This clone was detected a few times. The rearrangement uses TRBV10-3 and TRBJ2-5, with 9 bases lining up with TRBD1. This CDR3 contains 14 residues. Trimming at V came to 5 bases and at J to 5 bases, leaving 6 bases not matched to a gene. Germline-derived CDR1 and CDR2 are ENHRY and SYGVKD. The chain's CDR3 is CAISLTGGEETQYF. CDR3 bases: TGTGCCATCAGTCTTACAGGGGGCGAGGAGACCCAGTACTTC.

A note on this clone: Other DNA variants within this sample encode the same CDR3. This chain uses TRBV5-1 with TRBJ2-5; possible D gene TRBD1, 6 bases. The CDR3 runs to 14 residues. V dropped 5 bases and J dropped 1 base, with 12 bases sitting between them. The germline V gene encodes CDR1 SGHRS and CDR2 YFSETQ. The CDR3 spells CASRLQGAQETQYF. The DNA for the CDR3 is TGCGCCAGCAGGTTACAGGGTGCCCAAGAGACCCAGTACTTC. Full variable domain (remainder filled in from reference TRBV5-1 and TRBJ2-5): KAGVTQTPRYLIKTRGQQVTLSCSPISGHRSVSWYQQTPGQGLQFLFEYFSETQRNKGNFPGRFSGRQFSNSRSEMNVSTLELGDSALYLCASRLQGAQETQYFGPGTRLLVL.

The DNA of the CDR3 is TGTGCCACCAGCAGAGATCGGGGAGTTCGGGAAAAACTGTTTTTT. It encodes CATSRDRGVREKLFF. The chain recombines TRBV15 with TRBJ1-4; D unclear. The CDR3 is 15 amino acids. The V gene's germline CDR1 is LNHNV and CDR2 YYDKDF (reference sequence). V shed 0 bases and J shed 8 bases, with 13 bases lying between them. The full variable domain, with the rest looked up from reference TRBV15 and TRBJ1-4, is DAMVIQNPRYQVTQFGKPVTLSCSQTLNHNVMYWYQQKSSQAPKLLFHYYDKDFNNEADTPDNFQSRRPNTSFCFLDIRSPGLGDTAMYLCATSRDRGVREKLFFGSGTQLSVL.

The chain uses TRBV28 and TRBJ1-6; the D is unclear. Germline V gene sequence: CDR1 MDHEN, CDR2 SYDVKM. V dropped 8 bases and J dropped 7 bases, with 12 bases sitting between them. The CDR3 runs 13 residues. The CDR3, as DNA: TGTGCCAGCCGGGTGTTAAGGAATTCACCCCTCCACTTT. Amino acids: CASRVLRNSPLHF.

This clone has just one count. The chain couples TRBV16 to TRBJ2-7; the D gene is possibly TRBD2 (7 bases). V gave up 2 bases and J gave up 2 bases, with 10 bases separating them. CDR3 length equals 14 residues. Germline V gene data show CDR1 as KGHSY and CDR2 as FQNENV. CDR3 protein: CASSQRGAAYEQYF. The CDR3 DNA follows: TGTGCCAGCAGCCAACGGGGGGCTGCCTACGAGCAGTACTTC.

V and J are TRBV7-3 and TRBJ2-5; D is undetermined. The V and J ends lost 1 base and 2 bases respectively, with 8 bases between them. CDR3 length equals 14 residues. Germline CDR1 is SGHTA and CDR2 is FQGTGA. CDR3 sequence: CASSLKGRQETQYF. The CDR3 nucleotides are TGTGCCAGCAGCTTAAAGGGCAGACAAGAGACCCAGTACTTC. Full variable domain (missing parts from reference TRBV7-3 and TRBJ2-5): GAGVSQTPSNKVTEKGKYVELRCDPISGHTALYWYRQSLGQGPEFLIYFQGTGAADDSGLPNDRFFAVRPEGSVSTLKIQRTERGDSAVYLCASSLKGRQETQYFGPGTRLLVL.

The V call is TRBV4-2, the J call TRBJ1-4; D unclear. Germline CDR1 is LGHNA and CDR2 is YNFKEQ. With 4 bases removed from V and 3 bases from J, the gap between germline ends came to 21 bases. This CDR3 contains 18 residues. CDR3 amino acids: CASSPVGFRAGSNEKLFF. The CDR3, as DNA: TGTGCCAGCAGCCCAGTAGGGTTCCGGGCAGGCTCTAATGAAAAACTGTTTTTT.